The entry below gives a single T cell receptor (beta chain) sequence along with its context. Its target is unknown. The sample comes from a study of cytomegalovirus exposure and HLA in healthy donors. Study-wide results and limits: The study found most TCR sequences rare, yet found some public TCRs in many donors. Reported performance of the classifier showed diagnosis of cytomegalovirus status with high specificity and sensitivity. Listed as cytomegalovirus-associated were 150 or so TCR beta chains.

The assay was immunoSEQ multiplex PCR, and TCRdb's table has in-frame clones only and misses some. The data show 45,000 to 60,000 clones, approximately 93% seen once. This CDR3 comprises 20 residues. CDR1 is SGHVS and CDR2 is FQNEAQ in the germline V gene. V gave up 5 bases and J gave up 2 bases; unmatched junction bases: 14. The sequence came from a woman aged 18-29 years in good health and CMV-seronegative. The chain uses TRBV7-8 and TRBJ2-6, with TRBD2 identical over 11 bases. Material: PBMCs. In DNA form, the CDR3 reads TGTGCCAGCAGCCCCGGACGTATACTAGCGGGAGAGGCTGGGGCCAACGTCCTGACTTTC. Amino acids: CASSPGRILAGEAGANVLTF. The complete variable domain, with remaining parts taken from reference TRBV7-8 and TRBJ2-6, reads GAGVSQSPRYKVAKRGQDVALRCDPISGHVSLFWYQQALGQGPEFLTYFQNEAQLDKSGLPSDRFFAERPEGSVSTLKIQRTQQEDSAVYLCASSPGRILAGEAGANVLTFGAGSRLTVL.